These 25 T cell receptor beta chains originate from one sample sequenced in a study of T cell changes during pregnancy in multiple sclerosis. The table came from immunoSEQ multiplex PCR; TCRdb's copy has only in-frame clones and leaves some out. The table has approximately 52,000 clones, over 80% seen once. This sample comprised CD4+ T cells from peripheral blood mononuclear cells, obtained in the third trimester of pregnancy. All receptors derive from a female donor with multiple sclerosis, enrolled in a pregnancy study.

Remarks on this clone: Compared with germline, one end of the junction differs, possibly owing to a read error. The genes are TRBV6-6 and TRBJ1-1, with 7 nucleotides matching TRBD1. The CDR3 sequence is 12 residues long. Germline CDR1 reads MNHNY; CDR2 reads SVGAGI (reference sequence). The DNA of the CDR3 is TGTGCCAGCAGTTACCGCCAGGGGGGTACTCAATTT. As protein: CASSYRQGGTQF.

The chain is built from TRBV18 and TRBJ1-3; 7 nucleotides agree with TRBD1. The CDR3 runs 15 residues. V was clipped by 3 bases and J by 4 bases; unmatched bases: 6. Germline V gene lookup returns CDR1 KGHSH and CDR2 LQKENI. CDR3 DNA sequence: TGTGCCAGCTCACCCACGACAGGGCCCGGAAACACCATATATTTT. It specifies CASSPTTGPGNTIYF.

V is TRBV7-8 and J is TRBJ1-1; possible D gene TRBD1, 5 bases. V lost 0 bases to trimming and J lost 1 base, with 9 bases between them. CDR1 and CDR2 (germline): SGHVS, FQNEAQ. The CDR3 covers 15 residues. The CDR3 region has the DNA TGTGCCAGCAGCTTAGCAGGGGCTGGGAACACTGAAGCTTTCTTT. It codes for CASSLAGAGNTEAFF.

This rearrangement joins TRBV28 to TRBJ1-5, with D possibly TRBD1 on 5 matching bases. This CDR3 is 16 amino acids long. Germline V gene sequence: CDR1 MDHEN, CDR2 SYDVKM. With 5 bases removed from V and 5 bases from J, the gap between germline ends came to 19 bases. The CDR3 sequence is CASSPHEGAGDQPQHF. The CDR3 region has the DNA TGTGCCAGCAGTCCTCATGAGGGCGCGGGGGATCAGCCCCAGCATTTT.

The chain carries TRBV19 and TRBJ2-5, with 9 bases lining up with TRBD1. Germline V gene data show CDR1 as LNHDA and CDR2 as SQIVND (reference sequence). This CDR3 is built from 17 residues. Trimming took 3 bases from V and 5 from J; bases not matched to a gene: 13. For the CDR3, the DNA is TGTGCCAGTAGTATTCGTTGGACAGGGGAGAAGAAGGAGACCCAGTACTTC. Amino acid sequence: CASSIRWTGEKKETQYF.

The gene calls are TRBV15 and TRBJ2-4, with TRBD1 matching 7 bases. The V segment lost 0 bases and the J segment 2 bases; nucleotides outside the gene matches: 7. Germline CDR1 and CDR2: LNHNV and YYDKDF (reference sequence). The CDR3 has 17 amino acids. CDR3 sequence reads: CATSRDKQGRPKNIQYF. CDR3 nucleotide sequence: TGTGCCACCAGCAGAGACAAACAGGGGCGTCCCAAAAACATTCAGTACTTC.

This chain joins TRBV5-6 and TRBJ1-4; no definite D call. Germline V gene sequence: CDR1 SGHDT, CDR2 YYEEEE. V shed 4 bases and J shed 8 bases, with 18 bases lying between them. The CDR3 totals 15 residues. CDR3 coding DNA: TGTGCCAGCAGCACATCTCGGGTACCGGGAGAAAAACTGTTTTTT. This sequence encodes CASSTSRVPGEKLFF.

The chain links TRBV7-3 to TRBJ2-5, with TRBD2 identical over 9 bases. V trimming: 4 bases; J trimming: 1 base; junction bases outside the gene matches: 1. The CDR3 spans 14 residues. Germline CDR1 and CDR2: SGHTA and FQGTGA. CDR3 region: CASSSSGIQETQYF. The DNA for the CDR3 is TGTGCCAGCAGCTCTAGCGGGATCCAAGAGACCCAGTACTTC.

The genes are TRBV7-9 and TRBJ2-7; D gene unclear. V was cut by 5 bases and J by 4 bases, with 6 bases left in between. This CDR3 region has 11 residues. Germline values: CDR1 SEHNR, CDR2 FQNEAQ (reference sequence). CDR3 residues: CASSALYEQYF. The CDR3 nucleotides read TGTGCCAGCAGCGCGCTTTACGAGCAGTACTTC.

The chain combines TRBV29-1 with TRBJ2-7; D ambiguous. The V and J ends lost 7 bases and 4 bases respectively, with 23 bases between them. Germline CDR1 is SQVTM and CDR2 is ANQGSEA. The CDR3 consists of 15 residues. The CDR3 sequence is CSALKLAGLSYEQYF. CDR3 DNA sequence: TGCAGCGCCCTTAAATTGGCAGGCCTCTCGTACGAGCAGTACTTC.

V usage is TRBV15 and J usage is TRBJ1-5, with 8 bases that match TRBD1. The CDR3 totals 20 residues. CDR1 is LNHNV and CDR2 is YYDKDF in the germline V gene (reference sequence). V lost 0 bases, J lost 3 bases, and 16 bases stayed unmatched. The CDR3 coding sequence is TGTGCCACCAGCAGAGATCGTTGGACAGGGAATCGGGCCGCCAATCAGCCCCAGCATTTT. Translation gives CATSRDRWTGNRAANQPQHF.

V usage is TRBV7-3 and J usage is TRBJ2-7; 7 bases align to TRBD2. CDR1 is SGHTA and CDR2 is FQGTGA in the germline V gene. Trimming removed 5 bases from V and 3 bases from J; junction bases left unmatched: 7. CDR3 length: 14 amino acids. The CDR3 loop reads CASSLTAGLYEQYF. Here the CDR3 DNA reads TGTGCCAGCAGCCTGACAGCGGGGCTCTACGAGCAGTACTTC. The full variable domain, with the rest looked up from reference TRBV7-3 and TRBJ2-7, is GAGVSQTPSNKVTEKGKYVELRCDPISGHTALYWYRQSLGQGPEFLIYFQGTGAADDSGLPNDRFFAVRPEGSVSTLKIQRTERGDSAVYLCASSLTAGLYEQYFGPGTRLTVT.

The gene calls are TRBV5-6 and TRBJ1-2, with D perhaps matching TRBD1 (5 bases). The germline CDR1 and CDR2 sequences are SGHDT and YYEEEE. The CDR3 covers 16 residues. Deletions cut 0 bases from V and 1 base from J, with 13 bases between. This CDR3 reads CASSLGQLFYNYGYTF. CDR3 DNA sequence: TGTGCCAGCAGCTTGGGACAGCTGTTTTATAACTATGGCTACACCTTC. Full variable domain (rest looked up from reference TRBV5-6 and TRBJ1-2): DAGVTQSPTHLIKTRGQQVTLRCSPKSGHDTVSWYQQALGQGPQFIFQYYEEEERQRGNFPDRFSGHQFPNYSSELNVNALLLGDSALYLCASSLGQLFYNYGYTFGSGTRLTVV.

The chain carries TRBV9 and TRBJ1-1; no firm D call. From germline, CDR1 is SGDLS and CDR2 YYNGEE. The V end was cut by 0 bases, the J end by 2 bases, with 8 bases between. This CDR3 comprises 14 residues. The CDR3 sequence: CASSVAWANTEAFF. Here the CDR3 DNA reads TGTGCCAGCAGCGTAGCTTGGGCAAACACTGAAGCTTTCTTT.

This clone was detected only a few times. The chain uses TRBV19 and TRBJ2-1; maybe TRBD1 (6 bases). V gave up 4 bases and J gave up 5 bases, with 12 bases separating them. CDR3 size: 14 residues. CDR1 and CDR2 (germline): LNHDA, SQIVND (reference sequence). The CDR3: CASSTGQFNNEQFF. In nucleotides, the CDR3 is TGTGCCAGTAGTACAGGACAGTTTAACAATGAGCAGTTCTTC. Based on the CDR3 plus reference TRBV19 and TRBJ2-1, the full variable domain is DGGITQSPKYLFRKEGQNVTLSCEQNLNHDAMYWYRQDPGQGLRLIYYSQIVNDFQKGDIAEGYSVSREKKESFPLTVTSAQKNPTAFYLCASSTGQFNNEQFFGPGTRLTVL.

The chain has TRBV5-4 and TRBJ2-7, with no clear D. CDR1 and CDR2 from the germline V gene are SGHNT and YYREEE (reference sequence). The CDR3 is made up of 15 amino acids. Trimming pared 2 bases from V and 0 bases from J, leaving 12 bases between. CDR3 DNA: TGTGCCAGCAGCTTCTCCGGTTCTCCCTCCTACGAGCAGTACTTC. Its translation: CASSFSGSPSYEQYF.

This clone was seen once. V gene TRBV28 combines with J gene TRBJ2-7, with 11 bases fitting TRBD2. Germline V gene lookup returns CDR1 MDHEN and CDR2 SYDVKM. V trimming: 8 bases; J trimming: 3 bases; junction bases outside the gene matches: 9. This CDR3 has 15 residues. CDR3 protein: CASFSTSGSLYEQYF. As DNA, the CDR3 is TGTGCCAGCTTTAGTACTAGCGGGAGTCTCTACGAGCAGTACTTC.

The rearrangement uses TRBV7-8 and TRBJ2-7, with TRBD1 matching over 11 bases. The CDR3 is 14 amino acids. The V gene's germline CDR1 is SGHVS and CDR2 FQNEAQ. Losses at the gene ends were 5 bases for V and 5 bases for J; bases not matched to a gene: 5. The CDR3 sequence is CASSQRTGGHEQYF. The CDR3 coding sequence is TGTGCCAGCAGCCAGCGGACAGGGGGCCACGAGCAGTACTTC.

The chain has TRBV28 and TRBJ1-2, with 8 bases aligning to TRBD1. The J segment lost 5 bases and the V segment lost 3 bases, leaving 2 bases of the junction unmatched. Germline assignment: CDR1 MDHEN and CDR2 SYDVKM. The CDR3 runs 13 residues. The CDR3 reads CASSFRQGYGYTF. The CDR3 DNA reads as TGTGCCAGCAGTTTCAGACAGGGGTATGGCTACACCTTC.

CDR3 coding DNA: TGTGCCAGTAGTATCGCAGGCAGTGTGTGGACTGAAGCTTTCTTT. Its translation: CASSIAGSVWTEAFF. The rearrangement joins TRBV19 to TRBJ1-1; the D is unclear. Germline V gives CDR1 LNHDA, CDR2 SQIVND (reference sequence). V was shortened by 3 bases and J by 5 bases, with 16 bases between the two germline ends. CDR3 length: 15 amino acids. Drawing the rest from reference TRBV19 and TRBJ1-1, the complete variable domain is DGGITQSPKYLFRKEGQNVTLSCEQNLNHDAMYWYRQDPGQGLRLIYYSQIVNDFQKGDIAEGYSVSREKKESFPLTVTSAQKNPTAFYLCASSIAGSVWTEAFFGQGTRLTVV.

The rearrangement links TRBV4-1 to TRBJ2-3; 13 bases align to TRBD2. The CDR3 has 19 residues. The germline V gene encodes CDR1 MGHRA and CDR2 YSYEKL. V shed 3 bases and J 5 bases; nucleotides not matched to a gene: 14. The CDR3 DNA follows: TGCGCCAGCAGCCAGACCCGGACTAGCGGGAGACCCTTCGAAGATACGCAGTATTTT. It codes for CASSQTRTSGRPFEDTQYF.

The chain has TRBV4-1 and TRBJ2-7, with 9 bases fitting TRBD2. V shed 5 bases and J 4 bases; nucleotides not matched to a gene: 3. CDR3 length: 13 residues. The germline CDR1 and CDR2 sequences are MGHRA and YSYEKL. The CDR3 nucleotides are TGCGCCAGCAGCGAAGGACTAGCGTACGAGCAGTACTTC. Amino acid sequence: CASSEGLAYEQYF.

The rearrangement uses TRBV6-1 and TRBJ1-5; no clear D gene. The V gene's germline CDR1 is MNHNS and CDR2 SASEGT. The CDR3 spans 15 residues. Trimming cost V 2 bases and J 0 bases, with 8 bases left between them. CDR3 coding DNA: TGTGCCAGCAGTGAATGGGCCCCTAGCAATCAGCCCCAGCATTTT. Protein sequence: CASSEWAPSNQPQHF.

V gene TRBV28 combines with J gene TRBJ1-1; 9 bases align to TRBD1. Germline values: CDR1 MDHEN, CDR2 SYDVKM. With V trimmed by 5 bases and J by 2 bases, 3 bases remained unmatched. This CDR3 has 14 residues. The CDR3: CASSLQGANTEAFF. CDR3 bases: TGTGCCAGCAGTCTACAGGGGGCTAACACTGAAGCTTTCTTT. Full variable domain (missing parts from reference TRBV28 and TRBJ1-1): DVKVTQSSRYLVKRTGEKVFLECVQDMDHENMFWYRQDPGLGLRLIYFSYDVKMKEKGDIPEGYSVSREKKERFSLILESASTNQTSMYLCASSLQGANTEAFFGQGTRLTVV.

The DNA for the CDR3 is TGTGCCAGTAGTCCCTGGACAGATAGCAATCAGCCCCAGCATTTT. Its translation: CASSPWTDSNQPQHF. This sequence joins TRBV19 and TRBJ1-5; D may be TRBD1 (6 bases). The V end was cut by 5 bases, the J end by 0 bases, with 11 bases between. CDR3 length: 15 residues. From germline, CDR1 is LNHDA and CDR2 SQIVND (reference sequence).